A selection of T cell receptor beta chains follows, all from one sample in a study of response to subunit inactivated influenza vaccine. One entry per CDR3 protein results from TCRdb running MiXCR on the RT-PCR reads. The sample lists about 650,000 distinct CDR3 sequences, 15% to 17% occurring once. This specimen was PBMCs from blood, taken 12 days after vaccination. All receptors come from a man aged 50-59 years who received an inactivated influenza vaccine. Each CDR3 is given with its conserved first and last residue. The D gene is left open where the match is weak. Size tells how often a clone was seen (once, few, many) or the class of an expanded clone, and some rows leave it out.

abundance: .
v_gene: TRBV11-2
j_gene: TRBJ2-1
d_gene: .
CDR3aa: CASSPSHNEQFF
CDR3nt: TGTGCCAGCAGCCCCAGCCACAATGAGCAGTTCTTC

abundance: .
v_gene: TRBV4-2
j_gene: TRBJ2-1
d_gene: .
CDR3aa: CASSQGSGRGNEQFF
CDR3nt: TGTGCCAGCAGCCAAGGTAGCGGCAGGGGCAATGAGCAGTTCTTC

abundance: .
v_gene: TRBV30
j_gene: TRBJ2-1
d_gene: TRBD2
CDR3aa: CAWQRLAVAYNEQFF
CDR3nt: TGTGCCTGGCAAAGACTAGCGGTGGCCTACAATGAGCAGTTCTTC

abundance: .
v_gene: TRBV10-3
j_gene: TRBJ2-7
d_gene: TRBD1
CDR3aa: CAISADRGGYEQYF
CDR3nt: TGTGCCATCAGTGCCGACAGGGGAGGCTACGAGCAGTACTTC

abundance: few
v_gene: TRBV29-1
j_gene: TRBJ2-1
d_gene: .
CDR3aa: CSVARGDEQFF
CDR3nt: TGCAGCGTTGCGAGAGGTGATGAGCAGTTCTTC

abundance: few
v_gene: TRBV7-6
j_gene: TRBJ1-1
d_gene: TRBD1
CDR3aa: CASSPGTGDFNTEAFF
CDR3nt: TGTGCCAGCAGCCCAGGGACAGGGGATTTCAACACTGAAGCTTTCTTT

abundance: few
v_gene: TRBV20-1
j_gene: TRBJ2-5
d_gene: .
CDR3aa: CSARSPVGPQETQYF
CDR3nt: TGCAGTGCTAGATCCCCGGTGGGGCCCCAAGAGACCCAGTACTTC

abundance: .
v_gene: TRBV10-3
j_gene: TRBJ2-5
d_gene: .
CDR3aa: CAISGTRGAQETQYF
CDR3nt: TGTGCCATCAGTGGGACTAGGGGGGCACAAGAGACCCAGTACTTC

abundance: .
v_gene: TRBV4-2
j_gene: TRBJ2-3
d_gene: .
CDR3aa: CASSQDLLAGTDTQYF
CDR3nt: TGCGCCAGCAGCCAAGATTTGTTAGCGGGCACAGATACGCAGTATTTT

abundance: .
v_gene: TRBV4-2
j_gene: TRBJ1-3
d_gene: .
CDR3aa: CASSQEGNRAGNTIYF
CDR3nt: TGTGCCAGCAGCCAAGAGGGAAACAGGGCTGGAAACACCATATATTTT

abundance: many
v_gene: TRBV2
j_gene: TRBJ2-2
d_gene: .
CDR3aa: CASIEGLLTGELFF
CDR3nt: TGTGCCAGCATCGAGGGCCTTCTTACCGGGGAGCTGTTTTTT

abundance: few
v_gene: TRBV12-3/TRBV12-4
j_gene: TRBJ2-7
d_gene: TRBD2
CDR3aa: CASRPSGAAIGEQYF
CDR3nt: TGTGCCAGCAGGCCCAGCGGGGCCGCTATCGGCGAGCAGTACTTC

abundance: .
v_gene: TRBV12-3/TRBV12-4
j_gene: TRBJ2-2
d_gene: .
CDR3aa: CASSALNTGELFF
CDR3nt: TGTGCCAGCAGTGCCCTGAACACCGGGGAGCTGTTTTTT

abundance: .
v_gene: TRBV9
j_gene: TRBJ2-5
d_gene: TRBD2
CDR3aa: CASSVRLAGVETQYF
CDR3nt: TGTGCCAGCAGCGTAAGACTAGCGGGAGTAGAGACCCAGTACTTC

abundance: .
v_gene: TRBV12-3/TRBV12-4
j_gene: TRBJ1-1
d_gene: .
CDR3aa: CASSLAGNKEAFF
CDR3nt: TGTGCCAGCAGTTTAGCAGGAAATAAAGAAGCTTTCTTT

abundance: .
v_gene: TRBV7-9
j_gene: TRBJ2-3
d_gene: TRBD2
CDR3aa: CASSSTSWGTDTQYF
CDR3nt: TGTGCCAGCAGCTCGACTAGCTGGGGTACAGATACGCAGTATTTT

abundance: .
v_gene: TRBV7-2
j_gene: TRBJ1-1
d_gene: .
CDR3aa: CASSLGVAGTEAFF
CDR3nt: TGTGCCAGCAGCTTAGGGGTTGCGGGGACTGAAGCTTTCTTT

abundance: .
v_gene: TRBV29-1
j_gene: TRBJ2-1
d_gene: TRBD1
CDR3aa: CSVGVGTVGQFF
CDR3nt: TGCAGCGTTGGCGTCGGGACAGTCGGGCAGTTCTTC

abundance: .
v_gene: TRBV25-1
j_gene: TRBJ2-3
d_gene: .
CDR3aa: CASSRGHSTDTQYF
CDR3nt: TGTGCCAGCAGCAGAGGCCATAGCACAGATACGCAGTATTTT

abundance: .
v_gene: TRBV5-1
j_gene: TRBJ2-3
d_gene: .
CDR3aa: CASSLAGPDVDTQYF
CDR3nt: TGCGCCAGCAGCTTGGCTGGCCCAGACGTAGATACGCAGTATTTT

abundance: few
v_gene: TRBV9
j_gene: TRBJ2-1
d_gene: TRBD1
CDR3aa: CASSPPGQGVAVQFF
CDR3nt: TGTGCCAGCAGCCCTCCGGGACAGGGAGTTGCGGTGCAGTTCTTC

abundance: few
v_gene: TRBV7-9
j_gene: TRBJ2-5
d_gene: .
CDR3aa: CASSLDGDPTETQYF
CDR3nt: TGTGCCAGCAGCTTAGATGGAGACCCCACGGAGACCCAGTACTTC

abundance: few
v_gene: TRBV4-3
j_gene: TRBJ1-2
d_gene: .
CDR3aa: CASSQDAQFNNYGYTF
CDR3nt: TGCGCCAGCAGCCAAGATGCTCAGTTTAATAACTATGGCTACACCTTC

abundance: .
v_gene: TRBV7-9
j_gene: TRBJ2-1
d_gene: .
CDR3aa: CASSPVTDSHNEQFF
CDR3nt: TGTGCCAGCAGCCCAGTGACAGACTCCCACAATGAGCAGTTCTTC

abundance: .
v_gene: TRBV6-2/TRBV6-3
j_gene: TRBJ2-1
d_gene: TRBD2
CDR3aa: CASSYPDGITTSGSSSYNEQFF
CDR3nt: TGTGCCAGCAGTTATCCGGACGGGATTACGACTAGCGGGAGTAGCTCCTACAATGAGCAGTTCTTC

abundance: .
v_gene: TRBV4-1
j_gene: TRBJ2-7
d_gene: .
CDR3aa: CASSQGGGADYEQYF
CDR3nt: TGCGCCAGCAGCCAAGGGGGGGGCGCGGACTACGAGCAGTACTTC

abundance: many
v_gene: TRBV20-1
j_gene: TRBJ2-7
d_gene: TRBD2
CDR3aa: CSARRGLAEDYEQYF
CDR3nt: TGCAGTGCTAGGAGGGGACTAGCGGAGGACTACGAGCAGTACTTC

abundance: few
v_gene: TRBV20-1
j_gene: TRBJ1-6
d_gene: .
CDR3aa: CSARVRSGPRSPLHF
CDR3nt: TGCAGTGCTAGAGTGCGGTCCGGCCCAAGGTCACCCCTCCACTTT

abundance: few
v_gene: TRBV14
j_gene: TRBJ2-1
d_gene: .
CDR3aa: CASSQLPTAVNLSSSYNEQFF
CDR3nt: TGTGCCAGCAGCCAACTTCCGACAGCAGTAAATCTATCTAGCTCCTACAATGAGCAGTTCTTC

abundance: few
v_gene: TRBV5-1
j_gene: TRBJ1-1
d_gene: TRBD1
CDR3aa: CASSSEQGYTEAFF
CDR3nt: TGCGCCAGCAGCTCTGAACAGGGGTACACTGAAGCTTTCTTT

abundance: few
v_gene: TRBV2
j_gene: TRBJ2-7
d_gene: .
CDR3aa: CASRQDSYEQYF
CDR3nt: TGTGCCAGCAGACAGGACTCCTACGAGCAGTACTTC

abundance: .
v_gene: TRBV7-9
j_gene: TRBJ1-1
d_gene: TRBD1
CDR3aa: CASSRQGPDTEAFF
CDR3nt: TGTGCCAGCAGCCGACAGGGCCCGGACACTGAAGCTTTCTTT

abundance: .
v_gene: TRBV7-8
j_gene: TRBJ2-5
d_gene: TRBD2
CDR3aa: CASSLAGVTETQYF
CDR3nt: TGTGCCAGCAGCCTAGCGGGGGTAACTGAGACCCAGTACTTC

abundance: few
v_gene: TRBV12-3/TRBV12-4
j_gene: TRBJ2-7
d_gene: .
CDR3aa: CASSPGTSGQEQYF
CDR3nt: TGTGCCAGCAGTCCCGGGACGAGTGGTCAGGAGCAGTACTTC

abundance: .
v_gene: TRBV28
j_gene: TRBJ2-1
d_gene: TRBD1
CDR3aa: CASSLTGGKSDEQFF
CDR3nt: TGTGCCAGCAGTTTGACAGGGGGAAAGTCGGATGAGCAGTTCTTC

abundance: few
v_gene: TRBV20-1
j_gene: TRBJ2-7
d_gene: .
CDR3aa: CSAGGAVLTYEQYF
CDR3nt: TGCAGTGCTGGGGGGGCGGTTTTGACCTACGAGCAGTACTTC

abundance: .
v_gene: TRBV11-2
j_gene: TRBJ2-1
d_gene: .
CDR3aa: CASSPSRAGLLYNEQFF
CDR3nt: TGTGCCAGCAGCCCTTCTAGGGCTGGACTGCTTTACAATGAGCAGTTCTTC

abundance: .
v_gene: TRBV29-1
j_gene: TRBJ1-1
d_gene: .
CDR3aa: CSVREGATEAFF
CDR3nt: TGCAGCGTCCGAGAAGGCGCCACTGAAGCTTTCTTT

abundance: few
v_gene: TRBV6-5
j_gene: TRBJ1-2
d_gene: TRBD1
CDR3aa: CASSYLGQGWDGYTF
CDR3nt: TGTGCCAGCAGTTACCTCGGACAGGGTTGGGATGGCTACACCTTC

abundance: .
v_gene: TRBV28
j_gene: TRBJ2-2
d_gene: .
CDR3aa: CASSWDQILTRGELFF
CDR3nt: TGTGCCAGCAGTTGGGACCAAATTCTTACGAGGGGGGAGCTGTTTTTT

abundance: .
v_gene: TRBV6-5
j_gene: TRBJ2-7
d_gene: TRBD2
CDR3aa: CASSYMTSGTRYEQYF
CDR3nt: TGTGCCAGCAGTTATATGACTAGCGGGACTCGTTACGAGCAGTACTTC

abundance: .
v_gene: TRBV4-1
j_gene: TRBJ1-6
d_gene: .
CDR3aa: CASSQALGVLPLHF
CDR3nt: TGCGCCAGCAGCCAAGCGTTAGGGGTGTTGCCCCTCCACTTT

abundance: .
v_gene: TRBV7-9
j_gene: TRBJ2-7
d_gene: TRBD2
CDR3aa: CASSFGGVEQYF
CDR3nt: TGTGCCAGCAGCTTTGGGGGGGTCGAGCAGTACTTC

abundance: few
v_gene: TRBV7-8
j_gene: TRBJ2-7
d_gene: TRBD2
CDR3aa: CASSPPGLAGTYEQYF
CDR3nt: TGTGCCAGCAGCCCCCCGGGACTAGCGGGGACCTACGAGCAGTACTTC

abundance: few
v_gene: TRBV6-5
j_gene: TRBJ2-2
d_gene: .
CDR3aa: CASINTNTGELFF
CDR3nt: TGTGCCAGCATTAACACGAACACCGGGGAGCTGTTTTTT

abundance: .
v_gene: TRBV27
j_gene: TRBJ2-7
d_gene: TRBD2
CDR3aa: CASRDTGTSGSLGSEQYF
CDR3nt: TGTGCCAGCAGGGACACCGGGACTAGCGGGAGTCTGGGCTCCGAGCAGTACTTC

abundance: .
v_gene: TRBV7-2
j_gene: TRBJ2-1
d_gene: .
CDR3aa: CASSVPGTINEQFF
CDR3nt: TGTGCCAGCAGCGTGCCCGGGACCATCAATGAGCAGTTCTTC

abundance: .
v_gene: TRBV12-3/TRBV12-4
j_gene: TRBJ2-1
d_gene: .
CDR3aa: CASSSLSTRDEQFF
CDR3nt: TGTGCCAGCAGCTCTTTATCGACGAGGGATGAGCAGTTCTTC

abundance: few
v_gene: TRBV3-1
j_gene: TRBJ2-7
d_gene: TRBD1
CDR3aa: CASSPGGQAGEQYF
CDR3nt: TGTGCCAGCAGCCCGGGCGGACAGGCTGGCGAGCAGTACTTC

abundance: .
v_gene: TRBV2
j_gene: TRBJ1-1
d_gene: .
CDR3aa: CASSEPGKNTEAFF
CDR3nt: TGTGCCAGCAGTGAGCCCGGGAAGAACACTGAAGCTTTCTTT

abundance: .
v_gene: TRBV6-2/TRBV6-3
j_gene: TRBJ2-1
d_gene: .
CDR3aa: CASSYFYGRGDEQFF
CDR3nt: TGTGCCAGCAGTTACTTTTACGGGAGAGGGGATGAGCAGTTCTTC

abundance: .
v_gene: TRBV7-3
j_gene: TRBJ1-2
d_gene: TRBD1
CDR3aa: CASSFRDRGFNYGYTF
CDR3nt: TGTGCCAGCAGCTTCCGGGACAGGGGGTTTAACTATGGCTACACCTTC

abundance: .
v_gene: TRBV11-2
j_gene: TRBJ1-1
d_gene: .
CDR3aa: CASSLQVSTEAFF
CDR3nt: TGTGCCAGCAGCTTACAGGTGTCCACTGAAGCTTTCTTT

abundance: .
v_gene: TRBV20-1
j_gene: TRBJ2-1
d_gene: TRBD2
CDR3aa: CSLGGVALNEQFF
CDR3nt: TGCAGTTTGGGGGGGGTTGCTCTGAATGAGCAGTTCTTC

abundance: many
v_gene: TRBV5-5
j_gene: TRBJ2-1
d_gene: TRBD1
CDR3aa: CASSREWTGHNEQFF
CDR3nt: TGTGCCAGCAGCCGAGAGTGGACAGGGCACAATGAGCAGTTCTTC

abundance: many
v_gene: TRBV9
j_gene: TRBJ2-3
d_gene: TRBD2
CDR3aa: CASSDLAATDTQYF
CDR3nt: TGTGCCAGCAGCGACCTAGCGGCCACAGATACGCAGTATTTT

abundance: few
v_gene: TRBV5-1
j_gene: TRBJ2-3
d_gene: TRBD2
CDR3aa: CASSSGRALTDTQYF
CDR3nt: TGCGCCAGCAGCAGCGGGAGGGCCCTCACAGATACGCAGTATTTT

abundance: .
v_gene: TRBV20-1
j_gene: TRBJ2-7
d_gene: .
CDR3aa: CSASARIHEQYF
CDR3nt: TGCAGTGCCAGTGCTAGAATTCACGAGCAGTACTTC